This T cell receptor beta chain came from a study of cytomegalovirus exposure and HLA in healthy donors. Trimming shortened V by 7 bases and J by 3 bases, and 16 bases separated the two germline ends. The length of the CDR3 is 15 residues. Per the germline V gene, CDR1 is LNHDA and CDR2 is SQIVND (reference sequence). Study outcomes and limitations: A later analysis found most CMV-associated TCR beta chains apparently HLA-restricted. It was reported in a later analysis that an Asian-associated ancestry cluster showed fewer N-insertions than the approximately 690-donor mean. About 87% or about 30% of the time was how often most TCR beta V segments were productive, according to an earlier analysis. 164 TCR beta chains were listed as cytomegalovirus-associated.

PCR was performed using 60 Vbeta and 13 Jbeta primers. Repertoires were generated with immunoSEQ multiplex PCR, while TCRdb's copy carries only in-frame clones and drops some. Here the sample spans 150,000 or so clones, around four fifths being singletons. As to this clone: Antigen: not known.

The sequencing input was PBMCs. The sequence derives from a man younger than 35 in good health and CMV-seronegative. V gene TRBV19 combines with J gene TRBJ1-5; the D is unclear. The DNA of the CDR3 is TGTGCCAGTACCAGGTACGGTACCGCCAATCAGCCCCAGCATTTT. Its protein is CASTRYGTANQPQHF. The full variable domain, rest sourced from reference TRBV19 and TRBJ1-5, is DGGITQSPKYLFRKEGQNVTLSCEQNLNHDAMYWYRQDPGQGLRLIYYSQIVNDFQKGDIAEGYSVSREKKESFPLTVTSAQKNPTAFYLCASTRYGTANQPQHFGDGTRLSIL.